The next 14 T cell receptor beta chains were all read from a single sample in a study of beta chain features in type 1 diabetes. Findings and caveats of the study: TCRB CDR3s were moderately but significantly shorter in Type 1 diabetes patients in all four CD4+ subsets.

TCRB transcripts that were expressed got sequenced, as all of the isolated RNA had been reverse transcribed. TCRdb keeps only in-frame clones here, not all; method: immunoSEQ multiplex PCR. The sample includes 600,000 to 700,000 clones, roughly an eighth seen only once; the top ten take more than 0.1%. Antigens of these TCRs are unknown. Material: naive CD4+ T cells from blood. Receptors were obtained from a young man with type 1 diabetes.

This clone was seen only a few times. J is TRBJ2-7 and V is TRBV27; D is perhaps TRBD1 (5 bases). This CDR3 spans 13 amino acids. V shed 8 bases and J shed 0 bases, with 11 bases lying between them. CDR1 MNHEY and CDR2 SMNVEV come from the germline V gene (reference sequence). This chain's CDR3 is CASWTPSSYEQYF. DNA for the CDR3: TGTGCCAGCTGGACACCGAGCTCCTACGAGCAGTACTTC.

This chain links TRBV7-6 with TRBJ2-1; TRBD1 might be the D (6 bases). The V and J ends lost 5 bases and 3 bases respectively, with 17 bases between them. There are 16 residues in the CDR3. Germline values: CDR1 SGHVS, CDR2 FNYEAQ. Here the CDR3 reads CASSLQGAGNYNEQFF. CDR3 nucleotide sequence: TGTGCCAGCAGCCTACAGGGTGCTGGAAACTACAATGAGCAGTTCTTC. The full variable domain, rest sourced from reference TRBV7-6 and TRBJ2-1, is GAGVSQSPRYKVTKRGQDVALRCDPISGHVSLYWYRQALGQGPEFLTYFNYEAQQDKSGLPNDRFSAERPEGSISTLTIQRTEQRDSAMYRCASSLQGAGNYNEQFFGPGTRLTVL.

The CDR3 nucleotides read TGTGCCAGCAGCCCCTACCCCGGGGGGGCAGGGCTCTACAATGAGCAGTTCTTC. Its protein product is CASSPYPGGAGLYNEQFF. This chain joins TRBV7-8 and TRBJ2-1; TRBD2 matches 8 bases. After removal of 5 bases from V and 3 bases from J, the junction contained 15 bases not matched to a gene. Germline V lookup: CDR1 SGHVS, CDR2 FQNEAQ. This CDR3 is 18 amino acids long.

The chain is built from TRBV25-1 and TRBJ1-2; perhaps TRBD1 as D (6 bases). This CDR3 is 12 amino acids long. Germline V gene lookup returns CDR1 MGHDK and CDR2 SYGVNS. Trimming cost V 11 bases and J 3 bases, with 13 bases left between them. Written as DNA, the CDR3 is TGTGCCTGTCAGGGGAGCGACTATGGCTACACCTTC. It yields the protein CACQGSDYGYTF.

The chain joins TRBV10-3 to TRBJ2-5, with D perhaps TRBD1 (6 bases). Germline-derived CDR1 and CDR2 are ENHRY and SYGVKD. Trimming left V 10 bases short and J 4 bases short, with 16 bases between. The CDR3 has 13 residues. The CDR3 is CATAEQGGETQYF. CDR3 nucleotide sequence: TGTGCCACGGCTGAACAGGGTGGAGAGACCCAGTACTTC.

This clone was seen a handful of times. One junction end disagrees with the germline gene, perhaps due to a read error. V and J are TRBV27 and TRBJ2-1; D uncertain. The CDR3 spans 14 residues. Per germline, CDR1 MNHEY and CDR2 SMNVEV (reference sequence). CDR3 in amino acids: CASRLGTSNNEQFF. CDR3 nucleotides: TGTGCCAGCCGCCTTGGCACCTCCAACAATGAGCAGTTCTTC.

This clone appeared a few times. The CDR3 DNA sequence: TGTGCCAGCAGCGTTTCAGGGGGCTCAACTGGAAACACCATATATTTT. It yields the protein CASSVSGGSTGNTIYF. V is TRBV9 and J is TRBJ1-3, with TRBD1 matching 8 bases. V lost 2 bases, J lost 2 bases, and 6 bases stayed unmatched. The V gene's germline CDR1 is SGDLS and CDR2 YYNGEE. The CDR3 is 16 residues long. The full variable domain, in which reference TRBV9 and TRBJ1-3 provide the parts outside the CDR3, is DSGVTQTPKHLITATGQRVTLRCSPRSGDLSVYWYQQSLDQGLQFLIQYYNGEERAKGNILERFSAQQFPDLHSELNLSSLELGDSALYFCASSVSGGSTGNTIYFGEGSWLTVV.

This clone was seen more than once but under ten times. CDR3 bases: TGTGCCAGCAGCGGCACCAGCCTCTATGGCTACACCTTC. Residues: CASSGTSLYGYTF. The chain carries TRBV9 and TRBJ1-2, with D uncertain. Trimming pared 3 bases from V and 4 bases from J, leaving 10 bases between. CDR1 SGDLS and CDR2 YYNGEE come from the germline V gene. CDR3 length equals 13 residues.

CDR3: CSASYNYGYTF. The CDR3 bases are TGCAGCGCGAGTTATAACTATGGCTACACCTTC. The V gene is TRBV29-1, the J gene TRBJ1-2, with D unclear. Trimming pared 7 bases from V and 1 base from J, leaving 7 bases between. This CDR3 has 11 amino acids. Germline lookup yields CDR1 SQVTM and CDR2 ANQGSEA.

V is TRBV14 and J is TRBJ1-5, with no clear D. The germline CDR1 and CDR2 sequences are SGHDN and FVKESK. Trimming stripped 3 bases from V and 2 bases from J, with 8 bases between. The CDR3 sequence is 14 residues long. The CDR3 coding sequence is TGTGCCAGCAGCCAGAAGGAACGCAATCAGCCCCAGCATTTT. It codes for CASSQKERNQPQHF.

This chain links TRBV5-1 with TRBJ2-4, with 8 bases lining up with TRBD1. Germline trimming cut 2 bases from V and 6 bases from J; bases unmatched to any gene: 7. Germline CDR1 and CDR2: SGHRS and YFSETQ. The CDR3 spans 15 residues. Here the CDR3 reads CASSLTPGTGNIQYF. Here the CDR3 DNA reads TGCGCCAGCAGCTTAACTCCAGGGACAGGAAACATTCAGTACTTC.

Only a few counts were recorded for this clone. The CDR3 reads CATEQGSSGNTIYF. CDR3 sequence (DNA): TGTGCCACGGAACAGGGGAGCTCTGGAAACACCATATATTTT. The chain couples TRBV6-6 to TRBJ1-3, with 7 positions matching TRBD1. V lost 10 bases to trimming and J lost 0 bases; unmatched junction nucleotides: 6. Germline loops: CDR1 MNHNY, CDR2 SVGAGI (reference sequence). CDR3 size: 14 residues.

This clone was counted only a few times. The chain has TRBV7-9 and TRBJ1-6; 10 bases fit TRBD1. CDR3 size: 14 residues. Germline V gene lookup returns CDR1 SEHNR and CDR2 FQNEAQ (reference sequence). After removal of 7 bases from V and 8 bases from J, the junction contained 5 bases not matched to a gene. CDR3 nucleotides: TGTGCCAGCATGACCGGGACAGGGGATTCACCCCTCCACTTT. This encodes CASMTGTGDSPLHF.

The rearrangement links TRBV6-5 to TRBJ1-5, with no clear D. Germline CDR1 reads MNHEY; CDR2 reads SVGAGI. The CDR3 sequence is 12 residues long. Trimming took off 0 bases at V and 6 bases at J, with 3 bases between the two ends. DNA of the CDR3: TGTGCCAGCAGTTACTCGGGTCAGCCCCAGCATTTT. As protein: CASSYSGQPQHF.